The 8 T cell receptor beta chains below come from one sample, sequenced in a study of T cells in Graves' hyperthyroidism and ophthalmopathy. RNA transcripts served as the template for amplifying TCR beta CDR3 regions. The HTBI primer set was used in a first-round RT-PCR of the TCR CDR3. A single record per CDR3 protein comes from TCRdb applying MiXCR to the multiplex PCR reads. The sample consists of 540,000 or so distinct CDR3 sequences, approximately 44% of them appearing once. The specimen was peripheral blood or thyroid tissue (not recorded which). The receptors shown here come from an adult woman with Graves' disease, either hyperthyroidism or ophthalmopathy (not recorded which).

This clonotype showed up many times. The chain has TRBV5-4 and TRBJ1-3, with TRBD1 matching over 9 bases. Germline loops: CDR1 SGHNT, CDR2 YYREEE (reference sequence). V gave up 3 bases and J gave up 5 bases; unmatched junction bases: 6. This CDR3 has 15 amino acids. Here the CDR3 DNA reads TGTGCCAGCAGCTATGACAGGGGGATTAGAAACACCATATATTTT. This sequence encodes CASSYDRGIRNTIYF.

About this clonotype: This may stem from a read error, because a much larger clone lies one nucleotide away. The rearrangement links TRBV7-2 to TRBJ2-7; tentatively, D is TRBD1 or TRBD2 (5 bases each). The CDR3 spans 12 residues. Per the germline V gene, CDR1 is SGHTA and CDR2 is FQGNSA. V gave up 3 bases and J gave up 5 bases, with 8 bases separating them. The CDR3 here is CASSFRDHEQYF. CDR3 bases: TGTGCCAGCAGCTTCAGGGACCACGAGCAGTACTTC.

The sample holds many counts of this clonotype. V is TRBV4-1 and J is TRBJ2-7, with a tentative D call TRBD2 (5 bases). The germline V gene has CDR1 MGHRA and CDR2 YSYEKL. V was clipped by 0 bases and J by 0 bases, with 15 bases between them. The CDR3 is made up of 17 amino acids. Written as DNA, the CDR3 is TGCGCCAGCAGCCAAGATCGAGAGCGGATCAGCTCCTACGAGCAGTACTTC. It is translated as CASSQDRERISSYEQYF.

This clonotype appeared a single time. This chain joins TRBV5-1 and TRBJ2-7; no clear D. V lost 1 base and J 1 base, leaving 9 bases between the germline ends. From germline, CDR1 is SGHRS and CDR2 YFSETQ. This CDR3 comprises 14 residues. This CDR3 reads CASSLHSRSYEQYF. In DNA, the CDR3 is TGCGCCAGCAGCTTGCACAGTCGATCCTACGAGCAGTACTTC.

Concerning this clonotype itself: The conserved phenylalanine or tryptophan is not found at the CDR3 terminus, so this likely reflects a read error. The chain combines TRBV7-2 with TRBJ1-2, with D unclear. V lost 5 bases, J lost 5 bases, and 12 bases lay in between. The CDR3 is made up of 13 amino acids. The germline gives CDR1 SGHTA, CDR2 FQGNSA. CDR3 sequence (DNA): TGTGCCAGCAGCCCAGTGGGGATTTATGGCTACACCCTC. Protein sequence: CASSPVGIYGYTL.

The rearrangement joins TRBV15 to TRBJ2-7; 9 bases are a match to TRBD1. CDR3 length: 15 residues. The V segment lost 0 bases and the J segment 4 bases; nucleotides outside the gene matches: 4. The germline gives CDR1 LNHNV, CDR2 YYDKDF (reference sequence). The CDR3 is CATSREGTGSYEQYF. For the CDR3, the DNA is TGTGCCACCAGCAGAGAAGGGACAGGGAGTTACGAGCAGTACTTC. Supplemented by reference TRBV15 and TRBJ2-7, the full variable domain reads DAMVIQNPRYQVTQFGKPVTLSCSQTLNHNVMYWYQQKSSQAPKLLFHYYDKDFNNEADTPDNFQSRRPNTSFCFLDIRSPGLGDTAMYLCATSREGTGSYEQYFGPGTRLTVT.

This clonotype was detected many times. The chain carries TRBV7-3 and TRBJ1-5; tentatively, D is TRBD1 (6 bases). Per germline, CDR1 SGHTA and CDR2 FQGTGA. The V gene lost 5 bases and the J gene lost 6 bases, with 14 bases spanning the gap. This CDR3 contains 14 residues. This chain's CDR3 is CASSRTEGIQPQHF. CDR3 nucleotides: TGTGCCAGCAGCCGGACAGAAGGTATTCAGCCCCAGCATTTT.

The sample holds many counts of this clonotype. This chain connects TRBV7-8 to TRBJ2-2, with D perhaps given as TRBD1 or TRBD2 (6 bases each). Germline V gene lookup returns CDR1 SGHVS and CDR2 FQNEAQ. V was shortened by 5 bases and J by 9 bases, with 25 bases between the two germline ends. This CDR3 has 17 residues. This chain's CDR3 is CASSRYLRGARTRELFF. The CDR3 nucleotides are TGTGCCAGCAGCCGTTACCTGAGGGGGGCGCGGACCAGGGAGCTGTTTTTT.